This T cell receptor beta chain was identified in a study of response to subunit inactivated influenza vaccine. Study-wide points: The authors suggested that every seasonal influenza vaccination recruits few new T cells.

This clonotype has a handful of counts. Its target is unknown. TCRdb re-called the RT-PCR reads with MiXCR, one entry per CDR3 protein. The sample includes about 650,000 distinct CDR3 sequences, roughly 14% of them seen just once. CDR3 length equals 14 residues. From germline, CDR1 is DFQATT and CDR2 SNEGSKA (reference sequence). The V end lost 3 bases, the J end lost 0 bases, and 6 bases lay between the germline ends. Sample: PBMCs from blood, taken about 11 days after vaccination. The clonotype was recovered from a man in his fifties or sixties who received an inactivated influenza vaccine. The J gene is TRBJ2-6, the V gene TRBV20-1, with D uncertain. The CDR3: CSARKGSGANVLTF. The CDR3 bases are TGCAGTGCTAGGAAAGGCTCTGGGGCCAACGTCCTGACTTTC.